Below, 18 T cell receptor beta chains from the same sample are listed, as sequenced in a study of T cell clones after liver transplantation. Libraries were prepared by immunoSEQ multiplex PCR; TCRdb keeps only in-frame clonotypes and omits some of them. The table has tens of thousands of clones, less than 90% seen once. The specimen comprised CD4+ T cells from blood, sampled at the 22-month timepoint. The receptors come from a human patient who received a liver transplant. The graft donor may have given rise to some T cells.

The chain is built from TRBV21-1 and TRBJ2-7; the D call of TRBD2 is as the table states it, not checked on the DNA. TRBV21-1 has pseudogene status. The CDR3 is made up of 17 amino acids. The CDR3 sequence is CASSKGGAKPGGDEQYF. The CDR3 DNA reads TGTGCCAGCAGCAAAGGAGGCGCCAAACCCGGAGGCGACGAGCAGTACTTC.

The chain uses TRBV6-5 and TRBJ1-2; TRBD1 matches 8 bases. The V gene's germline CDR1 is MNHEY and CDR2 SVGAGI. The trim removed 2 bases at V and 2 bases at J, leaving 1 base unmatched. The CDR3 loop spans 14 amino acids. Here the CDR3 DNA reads TGTGCCAGCAGTTACCGGGACAGGAACTATGGCTACACCTTC. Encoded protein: CASSYRDRNYGYTF.

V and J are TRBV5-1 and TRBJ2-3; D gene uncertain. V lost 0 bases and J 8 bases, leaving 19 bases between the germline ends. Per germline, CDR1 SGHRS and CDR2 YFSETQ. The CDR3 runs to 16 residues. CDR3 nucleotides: TGCGCCAGCAGCTTGGAGAGCCAGCAGAACATAGGTACGCAGTATTTT. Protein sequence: CASSLESQQNIGTQYF. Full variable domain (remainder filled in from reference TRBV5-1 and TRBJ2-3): KAGVTQTPRYLIKTRGQQVTLSCSPISGHRSVSWYQQTPGQGLQFLFEYFSETQRNKGNFPGRFSGRQFSNSRSEMNVSTLELGDSALYLCASSLESQQNIGTQYFGPGTRLTVL.

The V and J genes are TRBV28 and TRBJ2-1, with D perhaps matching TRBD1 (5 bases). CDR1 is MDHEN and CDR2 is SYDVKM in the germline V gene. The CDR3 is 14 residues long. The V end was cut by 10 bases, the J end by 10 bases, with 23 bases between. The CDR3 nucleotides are TGTGCCATCAGCAGAATAGGGGCCCAAGGGGAGCAGTTCTTC. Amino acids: CAISRIGAQGEQFF.

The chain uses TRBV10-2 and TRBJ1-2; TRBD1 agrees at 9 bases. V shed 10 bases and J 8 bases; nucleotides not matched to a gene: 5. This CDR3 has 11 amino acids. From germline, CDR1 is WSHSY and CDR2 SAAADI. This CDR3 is CATDRGEGYTF. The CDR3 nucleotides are TGCGCCACGGACAGGGGCGAGGGCTACACCTTC.

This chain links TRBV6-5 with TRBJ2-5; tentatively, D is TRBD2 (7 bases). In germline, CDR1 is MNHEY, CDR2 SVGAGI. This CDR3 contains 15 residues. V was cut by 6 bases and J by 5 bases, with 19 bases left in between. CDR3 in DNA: TGTGCCAGCAGGGGGGGGGCGTCGGGTTCGGAGACCCAGTACTTC. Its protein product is CASRGGASGSETQYF.

The CDR3 here is CASSLIKGSNVDTEAFF. The CDR3 coding sequence is TGTGCCAGCAGCTTAATAAAGGGTTCAAATGTGGACACTGAAGCTTTCTTT. V usage is TRBV7-2 and J usage is TRBJ1-1; D uncertain. The CDR3 loop spans 17 amino acids. Trimming removed 2 bases from V and 3 bases from J, with 19 bases in between. Germline CDR1 and CDR2: SGHTA and FQGNSA.

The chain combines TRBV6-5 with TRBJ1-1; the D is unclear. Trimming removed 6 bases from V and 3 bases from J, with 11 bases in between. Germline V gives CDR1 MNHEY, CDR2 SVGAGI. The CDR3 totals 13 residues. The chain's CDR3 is CASRIGPHTEAFF. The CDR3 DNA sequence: TGTGCCAGCAGGATAGGCCCCCACACTGAAGCTTTCTTT.

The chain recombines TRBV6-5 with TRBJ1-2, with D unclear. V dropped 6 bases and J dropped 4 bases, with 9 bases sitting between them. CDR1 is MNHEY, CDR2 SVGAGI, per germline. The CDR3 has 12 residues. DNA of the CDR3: TGTGCCAGCAGGACCGGAACCTATGGCTACACCTTC. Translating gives CASRTGTYGYTF.

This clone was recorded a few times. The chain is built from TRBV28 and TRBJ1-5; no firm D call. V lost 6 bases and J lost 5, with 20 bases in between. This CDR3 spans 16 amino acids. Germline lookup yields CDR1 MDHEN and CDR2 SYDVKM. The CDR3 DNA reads TGTGCCAGCAGCAAGTGGGTACCGTTCCTTGATCAGCCCCAGCATTTT. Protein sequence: CASSKWVPFLDQPQHF. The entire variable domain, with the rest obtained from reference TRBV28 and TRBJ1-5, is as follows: DVKVTQSSRYLVKRTGEKVFLECVQDMDHENMFWYRQDPGLGLRLIYFSYDVKMKEKGDIPEGYSVSREKKERFSLILESASTNQTSMYLCASSKWVPFLDQPQHFGDGTRLSIL.

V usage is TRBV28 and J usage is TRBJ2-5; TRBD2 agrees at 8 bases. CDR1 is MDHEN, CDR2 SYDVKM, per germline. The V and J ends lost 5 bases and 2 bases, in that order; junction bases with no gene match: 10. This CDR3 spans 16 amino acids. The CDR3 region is CASSGGISGNQETQYF. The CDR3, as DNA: TGTGCCAGCAGTGGGGGTATTAGCGGGAATCAAGAGACCCAGTACTTC. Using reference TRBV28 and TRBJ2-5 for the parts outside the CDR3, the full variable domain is DVKVTQSSRYLVKRTGEKVFLECVQDMDHENMFWYRQDPGLGLRLIYFSYDVKMKEKGDIPEGYSVSREKKERFSLILESASTNQTSMYLCASSGGISGNQETQYFGPGTRLLVL.

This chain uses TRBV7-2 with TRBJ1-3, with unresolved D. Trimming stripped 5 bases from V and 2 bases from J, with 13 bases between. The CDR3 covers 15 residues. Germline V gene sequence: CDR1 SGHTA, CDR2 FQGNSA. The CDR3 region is CASSETLDPGNTIYF. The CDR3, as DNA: TGTGCCAGCAGCGAAACCCTGGACCCTGGAAACACCATATATTTT.

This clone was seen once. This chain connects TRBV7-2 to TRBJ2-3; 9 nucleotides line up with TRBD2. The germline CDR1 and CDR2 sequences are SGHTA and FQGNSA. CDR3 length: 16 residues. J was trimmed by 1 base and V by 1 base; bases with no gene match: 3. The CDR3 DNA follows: TGTGCCAGCAGCTTAGTGTCTAGCGGGGGCACAGATACGCAGTATTTT. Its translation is CASSLVSSGGTDTQYF. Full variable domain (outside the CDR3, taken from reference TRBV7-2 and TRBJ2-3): GAGVSQSPSNKVTEKGKDVELRCDPISGHTALYWYRQSLGQGLEFLIYFQGNSAPDKSGLPSDRFSAERTGGSVSTLTIQRTQQEDSAVYLCASSLVSSGGTDTQYFGPGTRLTVL.

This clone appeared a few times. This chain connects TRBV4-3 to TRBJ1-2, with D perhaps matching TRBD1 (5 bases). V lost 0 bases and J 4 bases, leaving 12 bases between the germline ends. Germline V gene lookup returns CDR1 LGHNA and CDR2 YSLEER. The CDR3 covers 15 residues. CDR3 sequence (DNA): TGCGCCAGCAGCCAAGAGGTCACGACAGTCTATGGCTACACCTTC. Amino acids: CASSQEVTTVYGYTF.

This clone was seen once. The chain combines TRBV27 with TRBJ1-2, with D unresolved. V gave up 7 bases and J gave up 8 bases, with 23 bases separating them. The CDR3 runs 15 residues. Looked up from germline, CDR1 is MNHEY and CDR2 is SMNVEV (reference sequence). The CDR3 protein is CASNRTGWFDKGYTF. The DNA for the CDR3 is TGTGCCAGCAATCGGACGGGGTGGTTTGATAAGGGCTACACCTTC.

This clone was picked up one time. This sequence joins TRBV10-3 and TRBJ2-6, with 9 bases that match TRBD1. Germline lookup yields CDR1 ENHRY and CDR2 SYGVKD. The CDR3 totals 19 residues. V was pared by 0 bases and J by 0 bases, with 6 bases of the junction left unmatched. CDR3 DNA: TGTGCCATCAGTGAGTCACAGGGACAGGGAAGCTCTGGGGCCAACGTCCTGACTTTC. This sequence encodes CAISESQGQGSSGANVLTF.

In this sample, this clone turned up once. The CDR3 loop reads CASSPTTGTEAFF. The CDR3 DNA sequence: TGTGCCAGCTCACCGACTACCGGGACCGAAGCTTTCTTT. The rearrangement uses TRBV18 and TRBJ1-1; TRBD1 is a possible D gene (5 bases). The V gene's germline CDR1 is KGHSH and CDR2 LQKENI. V lost 3 bases and J lost 8, with 13 bases in between. This CDR3 is 13 amino acids long.

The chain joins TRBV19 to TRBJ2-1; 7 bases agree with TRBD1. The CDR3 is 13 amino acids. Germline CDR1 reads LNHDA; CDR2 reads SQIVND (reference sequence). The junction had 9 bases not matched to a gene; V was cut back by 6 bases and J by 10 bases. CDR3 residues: CASSPNRGLEQFF. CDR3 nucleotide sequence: TGTGCCAGTAGCCCGAACAGGGGTCTCGAGCAGTTCTTC.